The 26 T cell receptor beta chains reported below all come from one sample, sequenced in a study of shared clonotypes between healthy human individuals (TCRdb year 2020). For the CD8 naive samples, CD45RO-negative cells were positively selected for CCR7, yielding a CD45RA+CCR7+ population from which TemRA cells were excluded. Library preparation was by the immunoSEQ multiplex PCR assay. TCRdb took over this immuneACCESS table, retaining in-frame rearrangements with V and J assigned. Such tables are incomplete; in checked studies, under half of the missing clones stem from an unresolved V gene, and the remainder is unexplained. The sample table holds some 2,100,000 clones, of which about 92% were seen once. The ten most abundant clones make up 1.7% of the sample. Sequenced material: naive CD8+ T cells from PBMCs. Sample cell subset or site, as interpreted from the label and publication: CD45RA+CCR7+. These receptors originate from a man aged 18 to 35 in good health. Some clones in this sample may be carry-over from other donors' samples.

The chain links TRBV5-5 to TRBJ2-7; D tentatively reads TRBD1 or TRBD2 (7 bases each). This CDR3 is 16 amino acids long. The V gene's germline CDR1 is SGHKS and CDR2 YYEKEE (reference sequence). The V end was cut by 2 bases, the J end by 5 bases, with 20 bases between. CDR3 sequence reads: CASSLGLGGGLNEQYF. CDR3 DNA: TGTGCCAGCAGCTTAGGCTTGGGAGGGGGCTTGAACGAGCAGTACTTC.

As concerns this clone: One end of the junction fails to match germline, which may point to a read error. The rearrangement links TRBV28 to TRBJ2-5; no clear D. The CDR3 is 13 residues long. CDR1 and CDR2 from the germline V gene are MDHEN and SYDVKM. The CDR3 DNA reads TGTGCCACCAGTGGGCAACTCCAAGAGACCCAGTACTTC. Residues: CATSGQLQETQYF.

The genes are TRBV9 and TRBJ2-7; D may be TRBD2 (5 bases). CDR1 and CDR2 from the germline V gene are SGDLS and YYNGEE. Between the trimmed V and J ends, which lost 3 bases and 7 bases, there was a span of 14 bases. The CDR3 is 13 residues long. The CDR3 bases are TGTGCCAGCAGCGGCGGACTTTCGCGTGAGCAGTACTTC. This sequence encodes CASSGGLSREQYF.

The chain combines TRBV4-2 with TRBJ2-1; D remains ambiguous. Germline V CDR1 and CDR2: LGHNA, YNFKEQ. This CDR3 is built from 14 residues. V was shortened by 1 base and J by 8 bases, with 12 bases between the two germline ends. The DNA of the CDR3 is TGTGCCAGCAGCCAAGGGTTAGCCTTCGATGAGCAGTTCTTC. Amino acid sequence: CASSQGLAFDEQFF.

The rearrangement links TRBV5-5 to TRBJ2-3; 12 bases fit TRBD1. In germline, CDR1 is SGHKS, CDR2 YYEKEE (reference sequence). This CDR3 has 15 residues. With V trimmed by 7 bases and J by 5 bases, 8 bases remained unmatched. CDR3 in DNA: TGTGCCAGCCTGTGGGGACAGGGGGCTGTAGATACGCAGTATTTT. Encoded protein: CASLWGQGAVDTQYF. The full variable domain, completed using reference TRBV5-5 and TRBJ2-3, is DAGVTQSPTHLIKTRGQQVTLRCSPISGHKSVSWYQQVLGQGPQFIFQYYEKEERGRGNFPDRFSARQFPNYSSELNVNALLLGDSALYLCASLWGQGAVDTQYFGPGTRLTVL.

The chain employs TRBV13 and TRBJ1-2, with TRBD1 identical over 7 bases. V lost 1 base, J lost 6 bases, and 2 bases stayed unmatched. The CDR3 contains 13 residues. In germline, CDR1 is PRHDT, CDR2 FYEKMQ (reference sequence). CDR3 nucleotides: TGTGCCAGCAGCTTAGCAGGGGGTAATGGCTACACCTTC. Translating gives CASSLAGGNGYTF.

The DNA of the CDR3 is TGTGCCAGCAGCTCCATGGCGGGGCTGACGAGCGAGCAGTACTTC. Encoded protein: CASSSMAGLTSEQYF. The genes are TRBV7-9 and TRBJ2-7; maybe TRBD2 (6 bases). From germline, CDR1 is SEHNR and CDR2 FQNEAQ (reference sequence). The CDR3 extends over 15 amino acids. V lost 4 bases and J 6 bases, leaving 19 bases between the germline ends.

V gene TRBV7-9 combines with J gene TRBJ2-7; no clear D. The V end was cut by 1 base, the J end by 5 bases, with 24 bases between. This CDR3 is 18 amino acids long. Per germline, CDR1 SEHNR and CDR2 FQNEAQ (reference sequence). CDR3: CASSLGRGRPGSWNEQYF. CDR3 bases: TGTGCCAGCAGCTTAGGACGCGGCCGGCCAGGCAGCTGGAACGAGCAGTACTTC.

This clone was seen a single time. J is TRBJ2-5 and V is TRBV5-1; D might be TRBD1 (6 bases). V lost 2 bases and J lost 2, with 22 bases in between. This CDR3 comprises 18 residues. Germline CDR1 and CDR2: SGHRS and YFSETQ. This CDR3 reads CASSLSHVRDKRQETQYF. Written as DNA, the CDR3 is TGCGCCAGCAGCTTAAGTCATGTACGGGACAAAAGACAAGAGACCCAGTACTTC.

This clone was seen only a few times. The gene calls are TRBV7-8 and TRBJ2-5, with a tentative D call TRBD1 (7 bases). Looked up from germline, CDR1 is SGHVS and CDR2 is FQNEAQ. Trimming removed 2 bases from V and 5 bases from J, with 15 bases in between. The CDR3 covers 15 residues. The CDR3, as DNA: TGTGCCAGCAGCTTACGGGCAGGGGGAGGTGAGACCCAGTACTTC. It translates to CASSLRAGGGETQYF.

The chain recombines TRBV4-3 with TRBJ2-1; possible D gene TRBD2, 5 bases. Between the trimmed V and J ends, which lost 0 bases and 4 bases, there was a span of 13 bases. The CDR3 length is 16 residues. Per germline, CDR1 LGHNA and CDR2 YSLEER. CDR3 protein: CASSQDQTNRYNEQFF. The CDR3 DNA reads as TGCGCCAGCAGCCAAGATCAGACTAATAGATACAATGAGCAGTTCTTC.

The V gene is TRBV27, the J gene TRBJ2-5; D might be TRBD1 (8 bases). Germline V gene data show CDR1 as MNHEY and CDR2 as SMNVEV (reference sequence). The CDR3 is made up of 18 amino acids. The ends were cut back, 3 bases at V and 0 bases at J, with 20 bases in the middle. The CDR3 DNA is TGTGCCAGCAGTTTTTTTGGGGGGGGGACAGGAGACCAAGAGACCCAGTACTTC. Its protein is CASSFFGGGTGDQETQYF.

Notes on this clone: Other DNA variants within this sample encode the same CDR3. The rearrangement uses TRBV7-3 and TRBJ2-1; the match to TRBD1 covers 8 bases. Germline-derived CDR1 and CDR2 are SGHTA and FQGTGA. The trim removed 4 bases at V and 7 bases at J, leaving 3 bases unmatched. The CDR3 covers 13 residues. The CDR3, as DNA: TGTGCCAGCAGCTCAACAGGGGGGAATGAGCAGTTCTTC. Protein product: CASSSTGGNEQFF.

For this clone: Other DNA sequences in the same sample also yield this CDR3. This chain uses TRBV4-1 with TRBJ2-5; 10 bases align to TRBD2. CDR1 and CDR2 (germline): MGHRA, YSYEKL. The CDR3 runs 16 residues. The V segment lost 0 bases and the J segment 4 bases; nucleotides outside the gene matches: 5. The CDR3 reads CASSQDPGLAPETQYF. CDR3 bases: TGCGCCAGCAGCCAAGATCCGGGACTAGCGCCAGAGACCCAGTACTTC.

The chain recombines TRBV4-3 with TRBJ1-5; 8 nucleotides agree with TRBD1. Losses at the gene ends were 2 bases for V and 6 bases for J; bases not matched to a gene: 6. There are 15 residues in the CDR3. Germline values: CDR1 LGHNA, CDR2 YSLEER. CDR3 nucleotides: TGCGCCAGCAGCCAAAGCAGGGGGCGCAGTCAGCCCCAGCATTTT. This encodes CASSQSRGRSQPQHF.

The DNA for the CDR3 is TGTGCCAGCCTCAAACGGGGACAGGGGGCTGAGACCCAGTACTTC. As protein: CASLKRGQGAETQYF. The chain recombines TRBV28 with TRBJ2-5, with 12 nucleotides matching TRBD1. The CDR3 has 15 amino acids. The J segment lost 5 bases and the V segment lost 8 bases, leaving 9 bases of the junction unmatched. Per the germline V gene, CDR1 is MDHEN and CDR2 is SYDVKM.

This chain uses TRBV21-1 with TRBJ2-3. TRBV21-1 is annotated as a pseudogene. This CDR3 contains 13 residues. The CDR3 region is CASSKGPTDTQYF. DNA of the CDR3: TGTGCCAGCAGCAAAGGACCGACAGATACGCAGTATTTT.

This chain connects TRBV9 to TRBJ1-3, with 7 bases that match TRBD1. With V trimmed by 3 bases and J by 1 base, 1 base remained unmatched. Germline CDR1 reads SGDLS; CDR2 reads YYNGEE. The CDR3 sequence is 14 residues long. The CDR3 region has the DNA TGTGCCAGCAGCGCGACAGGGTCTGGAAACACCATATATTTT. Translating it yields CASSATGSGNTIYF.

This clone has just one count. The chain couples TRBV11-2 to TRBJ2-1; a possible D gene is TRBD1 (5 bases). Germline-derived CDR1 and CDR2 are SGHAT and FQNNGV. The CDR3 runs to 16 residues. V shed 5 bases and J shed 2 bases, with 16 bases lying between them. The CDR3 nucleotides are TGTGCCAGCAGCCCCCCATCGGCAGGGACCTACAATGAGCAGTTCTTC. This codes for CASSPPSAGTYNEQFF.

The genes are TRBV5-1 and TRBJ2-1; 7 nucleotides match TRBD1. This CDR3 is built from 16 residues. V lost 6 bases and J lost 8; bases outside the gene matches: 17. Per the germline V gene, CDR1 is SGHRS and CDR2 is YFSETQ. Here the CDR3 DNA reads TGCGCCAGCACCAGGGGGTCCAGATGGGAACCGGATGAGCAGTTCTTC. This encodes CASTRGSRWEPDEQFF.

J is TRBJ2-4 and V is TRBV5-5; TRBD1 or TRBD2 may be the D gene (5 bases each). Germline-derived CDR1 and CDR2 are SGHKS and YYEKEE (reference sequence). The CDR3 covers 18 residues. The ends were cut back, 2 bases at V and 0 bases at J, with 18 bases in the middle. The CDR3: CASSLKAYWDGAKNIQYF. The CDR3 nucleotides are TGTGCCAGCAGCTTAAAGGCCTATTGGGACGGAGCCAAAAACATTCAGTACTTC.

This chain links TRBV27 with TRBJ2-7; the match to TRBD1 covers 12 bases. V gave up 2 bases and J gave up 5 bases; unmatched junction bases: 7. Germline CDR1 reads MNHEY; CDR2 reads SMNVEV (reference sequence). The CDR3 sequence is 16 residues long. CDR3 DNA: TGTGCCAGCAGTTTAAGGTTGGGACAGGGGGCCCACGAGCAGTACTTC. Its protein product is CASSLRLGQGAHEQYF.

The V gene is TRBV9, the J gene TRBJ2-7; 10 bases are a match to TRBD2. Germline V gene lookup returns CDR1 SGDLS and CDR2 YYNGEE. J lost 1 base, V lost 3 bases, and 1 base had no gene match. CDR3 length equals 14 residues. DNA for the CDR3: TGTGCCAGCAGCGCAGCGGGAGGGTCCTACGAGCAGTACTTC. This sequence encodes CASSAAGGSYEQYF.

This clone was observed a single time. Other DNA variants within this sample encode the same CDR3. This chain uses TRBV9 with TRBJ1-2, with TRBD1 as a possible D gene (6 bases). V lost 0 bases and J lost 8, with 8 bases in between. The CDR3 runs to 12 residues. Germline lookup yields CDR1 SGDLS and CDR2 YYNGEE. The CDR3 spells CASSVGQGGYTF. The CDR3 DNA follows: TGTGCCAGCAGCGTAGGGCAGGGGGGCTACACCTTC.

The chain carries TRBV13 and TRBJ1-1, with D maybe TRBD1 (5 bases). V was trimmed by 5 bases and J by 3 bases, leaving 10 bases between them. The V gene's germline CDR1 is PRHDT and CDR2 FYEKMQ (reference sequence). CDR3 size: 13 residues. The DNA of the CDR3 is TGTGCCAGCAGCCTTGGGACTTACACTGAAGCTTTCTTT. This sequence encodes CASSLGTYTEAFF.

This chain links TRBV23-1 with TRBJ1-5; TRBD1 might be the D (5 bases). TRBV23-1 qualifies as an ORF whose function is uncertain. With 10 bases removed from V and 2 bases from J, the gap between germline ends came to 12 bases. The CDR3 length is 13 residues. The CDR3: CAKGVLGNQPQHF. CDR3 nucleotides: TGCGCCAAAGGGGTTTTAGGCAATCAGCCCCAGCATTTT.